The present T cell receptor beta chain was sequenced within a study of T cell repertoires in cytomegalovirus infection. Points from the study as a whole: In two of eight donors, the top clonotype was HLA-C-restricted CMV-specific.

The CDR3 consists of 13 residues. The V and J ends lost 4 bases and 4 bases respectively, with 8 bases between them. Germline V gene lookup returns CDR1 SGHVS and CDR2 FQNEAQ. TCRdb independently ran MiXCR on the reads; one entry per CDR3 protein. The sample records more than 300,000 distinct CDR3 sequences, about 34% being singletons. This clonotype was detected ten times or more. The antigen is unknown. The specimen comprised cultured PBMCs, sampled from culture after CMV antigen stimulation. The V gene is TRBV7-8, the J gene TRBJ2-1, with TRBD2 as a possible D gene (6 bases). The sequence derives from a human donor in good health (CMV status not recorded). Some clones in this sample may be carry-over from other donors' samples. The CDR3 sequence is CASSSGLYNEQFF. In nucleotides, the CDR3 is TGTGCCAGCAGCTCGGGACTGTACAATGAGCAGTTCTTC.